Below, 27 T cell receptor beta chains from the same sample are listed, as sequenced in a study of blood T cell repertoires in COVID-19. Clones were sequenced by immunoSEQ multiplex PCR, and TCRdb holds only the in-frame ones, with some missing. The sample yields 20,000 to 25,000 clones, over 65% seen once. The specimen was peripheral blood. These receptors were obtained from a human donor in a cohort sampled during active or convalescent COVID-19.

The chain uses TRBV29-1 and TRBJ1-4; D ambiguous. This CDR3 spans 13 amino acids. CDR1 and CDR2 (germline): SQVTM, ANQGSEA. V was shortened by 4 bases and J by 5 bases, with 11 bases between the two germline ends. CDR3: CSVGGTGNEKLFF. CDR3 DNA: TGCAGCGTTGGGGGAACGGGGAATGAAAAACTGTTTTTT.

CDR3 bases: TGTGCCAGCAGCGCTAGGGCAGGGCGTGGCACAGATACGCAGTATTTT. It specifies CASSARAGRGTDTQYF. The J gene is TRBJ2-3, the V gene TRBV9; possibly TRBD1 for D (5 bases). The CDR3 consists of 16 residues. With 3 bases removed from V and 1 base from J, the gap between germline ends came to 15 bases. CDR1 and CDR2 from the germline V gene are SGDLS and YYNGEE.

CDR3 in DNA: TGTGCCAGCCCCAAAGAGACCCAGTACTTC. Encoded protein: CASPKETQYF. V usage is TRBV2 and J usage is TRBJ2-5; D gene uncertain. Between the trimmed V and J ends, which lost 8 bases and 3 bases, there was a span of 4 bases. The CDR3 loop spans 10 amino acids. CDR1 is SNHLY, CDR2 FYNNEI, per germline.

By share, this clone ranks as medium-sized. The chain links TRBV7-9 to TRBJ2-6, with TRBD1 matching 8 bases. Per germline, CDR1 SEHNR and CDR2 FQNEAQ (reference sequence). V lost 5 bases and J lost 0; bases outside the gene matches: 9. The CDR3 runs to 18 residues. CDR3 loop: CASSRTRGQVSGANVLTF. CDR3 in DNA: TGTGCCAGCAGCCGTACCAGGGGGCAGGTCTCTGGGGCCAACGTCCTGACTTTC.

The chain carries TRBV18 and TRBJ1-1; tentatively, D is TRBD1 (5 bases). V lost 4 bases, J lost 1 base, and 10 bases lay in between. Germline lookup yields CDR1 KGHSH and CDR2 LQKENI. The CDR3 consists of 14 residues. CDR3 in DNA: TGTGCCAGCTCACGGGGTGGGGCGAACACTGAAGCTTTCTTT. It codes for CASSRGGANTEAFF.

The CDR3 DNA is TGTGCCAGCAGCCGTATATCCCCCGGGTCACCCCTCCACTTT. This sequence encodes CASSRISPGSPLHF. The V and J genes are TRBV14 and TRBJ1-6; D unresolved. CDR3 length: 14 residues. In germline, CDR1 is SGHDN, CDR2 FVKESK. Trimming removed 4 bases at V and 10 bases at J, with 14 bases between.

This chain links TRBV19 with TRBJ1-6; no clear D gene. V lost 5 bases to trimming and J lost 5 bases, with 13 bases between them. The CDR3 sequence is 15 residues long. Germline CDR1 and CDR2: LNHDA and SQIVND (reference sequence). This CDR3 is CASSEAVGDNSPLHF. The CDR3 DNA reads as TGTGCCAGTAGTGAGGCGGTCGGGGATAATTCACCCCTCCACTTT. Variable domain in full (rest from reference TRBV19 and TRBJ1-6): DGGITQSPKYLFRKEGQNVTLSCEQNLNHDAMYWYRQDPGQGLRLIYYSQIVNDFQKGDIAEGYSVSREKKESFPLTVTSAQKNPTAFYLCASSEAVGDNSPLHFGNGTRLTVT.

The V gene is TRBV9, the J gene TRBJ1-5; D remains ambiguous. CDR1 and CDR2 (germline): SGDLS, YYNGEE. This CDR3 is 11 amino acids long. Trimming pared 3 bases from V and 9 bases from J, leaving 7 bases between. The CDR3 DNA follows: TGTGCCAGCAGCGGGGCAAGGCCCCAGCATTTT. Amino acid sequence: CASSGARPQHF.

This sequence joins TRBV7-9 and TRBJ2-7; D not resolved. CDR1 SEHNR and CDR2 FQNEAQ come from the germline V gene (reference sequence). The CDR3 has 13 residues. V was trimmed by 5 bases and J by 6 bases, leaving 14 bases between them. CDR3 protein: CASSNLADGEQYF. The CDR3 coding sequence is TGTGCCAGCAGCAACCTCGCGGATGGCGAGCAGTACTTC.

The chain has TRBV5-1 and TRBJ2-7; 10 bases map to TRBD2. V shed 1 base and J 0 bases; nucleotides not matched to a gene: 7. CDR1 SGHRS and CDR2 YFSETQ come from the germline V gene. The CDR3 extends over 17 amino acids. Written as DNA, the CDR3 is TGCGCCAGCAGCTTGCTCAATAGCGGGGGGAGCTCCTACGAGCAGTACTTC. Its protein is CASSLLNSGGSSYEQYF. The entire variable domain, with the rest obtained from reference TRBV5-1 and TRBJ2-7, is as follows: KAGVTQTPRYLIKTRGQQVTLSCSPISGHRSVSWYQQTPGQGLQFLFEYFSETQRNKGNFPGRFSGRQFSNSRSEMNVSTLELGDSALYLCASSLLNSGGSSYEQYFGPGTRLTVT.

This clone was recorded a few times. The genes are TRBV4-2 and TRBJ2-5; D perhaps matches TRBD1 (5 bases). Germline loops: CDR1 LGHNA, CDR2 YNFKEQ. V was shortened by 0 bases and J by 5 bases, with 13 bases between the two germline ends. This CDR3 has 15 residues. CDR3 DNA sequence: TGTGCCAGCAGCCAAGAGGTCCTAGGGGTGGAGACCCAGTACTTC. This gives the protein CASSQEVLGVETQYF.

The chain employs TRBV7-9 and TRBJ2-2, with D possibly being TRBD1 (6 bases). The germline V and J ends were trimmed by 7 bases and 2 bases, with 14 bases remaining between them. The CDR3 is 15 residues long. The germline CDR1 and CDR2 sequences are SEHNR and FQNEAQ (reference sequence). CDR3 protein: CASNLGTSNTGELFF. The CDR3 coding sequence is TGTGCCAGCAACCTCGGGACATCTAACACCGGGGAGCTGTTTTTT.

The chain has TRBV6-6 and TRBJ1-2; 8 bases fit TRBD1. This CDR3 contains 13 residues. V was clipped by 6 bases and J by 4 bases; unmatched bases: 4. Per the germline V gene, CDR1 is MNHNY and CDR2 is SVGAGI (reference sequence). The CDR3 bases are TGTGCCAGCAGGGTTACAGGGGGCTATGGCTACACCTTC. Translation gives CASRVTGGYGYTF.

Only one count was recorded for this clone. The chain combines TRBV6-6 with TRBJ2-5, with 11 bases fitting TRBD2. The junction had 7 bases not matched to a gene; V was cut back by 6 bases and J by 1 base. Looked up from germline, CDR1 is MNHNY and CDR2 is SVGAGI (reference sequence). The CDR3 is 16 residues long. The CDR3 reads CASSIGLAGFQETQYF. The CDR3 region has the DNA TGTGCCAGCAGCATTGGACTAGCGGGTTTCCAAGAGACCCAGTACTTC.

The CDR3 region is CASSRDRDIQYF. CDR3 bases: TGTGCCAGCAGCCGGGACAGGGACATTCAGTACTTC. The chain joins TRBV7-2 to TRBJ2-4; TRBD1 matches at 9 bases. The V segment lost 5 bases and the J segment 8 bases; nucleotides outside the gene matches: 1. The CDR3 extends over 12 amino acids. Germline loops: CDR1 SGHTA, CDR2 FQGNSA.

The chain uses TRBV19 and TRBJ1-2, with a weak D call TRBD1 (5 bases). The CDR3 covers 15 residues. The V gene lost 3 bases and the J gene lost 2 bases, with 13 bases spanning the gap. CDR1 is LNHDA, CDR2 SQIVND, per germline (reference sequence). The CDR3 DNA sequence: TGTGCCAGTAGTATTCCCGCGGGGGGGAACTATGGCTACACCTTC. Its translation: CASSIPAGGNYGYTF. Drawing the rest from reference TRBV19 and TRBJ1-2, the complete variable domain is DGGITQSPKYLFRKEGQNVTLSCEQNLNHDAMYWYRQDPGQGLRLIYYSQIVNDFQKGDIAEGYSVSREKKESFPLTVTSAQKNPTAFYLCASSIPAGGNYGYTFGSGTRLTVV.

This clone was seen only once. The CDR3 protein is CSVDVGRGRFGYTF. The CDR3 nucleotides are TGCAGCGTTGACGTCGGCAGGGGGCGATTTGGCTACACCTTC. The chain couples TRBV29-1 to TRBJ1-2; 8 bases match TRBD1. This CDR3 contains 14 residues. Looked up from germline, CDR1 is SQVTM and CDR2 is ANQGSEA. Trimming took 3 bases from V and 7 from J; bases not matched to a gene: 10.

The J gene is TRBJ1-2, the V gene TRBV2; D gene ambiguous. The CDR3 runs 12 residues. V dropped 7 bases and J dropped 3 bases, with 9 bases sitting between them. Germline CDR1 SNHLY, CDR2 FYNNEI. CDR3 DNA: TGTGCCAGCAAATATGGAGACTATGGCTACACCTTC. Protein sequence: CASKYGDYGYTF. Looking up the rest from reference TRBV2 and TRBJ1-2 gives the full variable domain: EPEVTQTPSHQVTQMGQEVILRCVPISNHLYFYWYRQILGQKVEFLVSFYNNEISEKSEIFDDQFSVERPDGSNFTLKIRSTKLEDSAMYFCASKYGDYGYTFGSGTRLTVV.

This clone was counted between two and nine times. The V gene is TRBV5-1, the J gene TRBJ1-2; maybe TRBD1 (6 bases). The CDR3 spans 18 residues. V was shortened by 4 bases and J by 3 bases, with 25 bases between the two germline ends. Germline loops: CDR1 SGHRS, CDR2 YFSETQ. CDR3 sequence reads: CASSPPGGARRNYYGYTF. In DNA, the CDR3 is TGCGCCAGCAGCCCGCCGGGGGGCGCAAGACGAAACTACTATGGCTACACCTTC.

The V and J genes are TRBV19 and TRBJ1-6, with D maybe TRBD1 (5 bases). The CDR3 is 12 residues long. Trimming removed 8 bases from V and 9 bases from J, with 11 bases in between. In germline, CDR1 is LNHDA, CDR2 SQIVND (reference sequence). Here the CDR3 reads CASSTGFSPLHF. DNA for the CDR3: TGTGCCAGTTCTACAGGATTTTCACCCCTCCACTTT. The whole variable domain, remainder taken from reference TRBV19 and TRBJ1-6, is DGGITQSPKYLFRKEGQNVTLSCEQNLNHDAMYWYRQDPGQGLRLIYYSQIVNDFQKGDIAEGYSVSREKKESFPLTVTSAQKNPTAFYLCASSTGFSPLHFGNGTRLTVT.

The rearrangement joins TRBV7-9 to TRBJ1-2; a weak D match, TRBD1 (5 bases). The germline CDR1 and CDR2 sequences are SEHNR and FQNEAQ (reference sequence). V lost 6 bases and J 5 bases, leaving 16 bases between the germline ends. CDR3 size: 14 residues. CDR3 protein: CASRDQGYTYGYTF. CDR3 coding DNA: TGTGCCAGCAGAGACCAGGGTTATACGTATGGCTACACCTTC.

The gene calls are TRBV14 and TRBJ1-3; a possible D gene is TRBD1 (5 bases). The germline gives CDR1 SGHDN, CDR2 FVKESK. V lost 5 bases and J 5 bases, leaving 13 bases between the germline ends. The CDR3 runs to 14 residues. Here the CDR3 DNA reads TGTGCCAGCAGCACAGGTTTCTGGAGAAACACCATATATTTT. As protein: CASSTGFWRNTIYF.

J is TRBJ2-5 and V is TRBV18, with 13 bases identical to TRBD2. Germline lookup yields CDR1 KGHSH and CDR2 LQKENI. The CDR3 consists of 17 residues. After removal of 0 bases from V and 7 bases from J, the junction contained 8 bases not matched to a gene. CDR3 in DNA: TGTGCCAGCTCACCACCGGGCGGACTAGCGGGAGAAGGGACCCAGTACTTC. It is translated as CASSPPGGLAGEGTQYF.

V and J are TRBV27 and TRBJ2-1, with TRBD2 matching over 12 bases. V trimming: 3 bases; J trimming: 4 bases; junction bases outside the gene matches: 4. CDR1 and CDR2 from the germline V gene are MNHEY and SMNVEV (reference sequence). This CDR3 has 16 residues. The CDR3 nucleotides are TGTGCCAGCAGTTTCCAACTAGCGGGAGGATACAATGAGCAGTTCTTC. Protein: CASSFQLAGGYNEQFF.

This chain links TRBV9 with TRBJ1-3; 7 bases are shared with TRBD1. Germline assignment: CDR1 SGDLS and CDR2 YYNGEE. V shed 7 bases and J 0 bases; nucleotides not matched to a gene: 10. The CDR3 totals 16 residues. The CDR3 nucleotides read TGTGCCAGCGGGGATCCGGGACAGCTCTCTGGAAACACCATATATTTT. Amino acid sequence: CASGDPGQLSGNTIYF.

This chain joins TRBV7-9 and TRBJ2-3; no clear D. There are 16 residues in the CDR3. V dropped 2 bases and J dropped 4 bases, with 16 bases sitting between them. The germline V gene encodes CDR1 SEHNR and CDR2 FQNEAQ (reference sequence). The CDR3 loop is CASSLLRYTQSDTQYF. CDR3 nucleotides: TGTGCCAGCAGCTTACTCCGCTATACCCAATCAGATACGCAGTATTTT.

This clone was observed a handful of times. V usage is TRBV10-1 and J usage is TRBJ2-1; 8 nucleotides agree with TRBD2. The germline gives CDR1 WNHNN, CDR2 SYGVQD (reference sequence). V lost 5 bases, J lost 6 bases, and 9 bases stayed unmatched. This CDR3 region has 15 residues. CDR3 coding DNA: TGCGCCAGCAGTTTCAGCGGGGGCCTCGGCAATGAGCAGTTCTTC. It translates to CASSFSGGLGNEQFF.